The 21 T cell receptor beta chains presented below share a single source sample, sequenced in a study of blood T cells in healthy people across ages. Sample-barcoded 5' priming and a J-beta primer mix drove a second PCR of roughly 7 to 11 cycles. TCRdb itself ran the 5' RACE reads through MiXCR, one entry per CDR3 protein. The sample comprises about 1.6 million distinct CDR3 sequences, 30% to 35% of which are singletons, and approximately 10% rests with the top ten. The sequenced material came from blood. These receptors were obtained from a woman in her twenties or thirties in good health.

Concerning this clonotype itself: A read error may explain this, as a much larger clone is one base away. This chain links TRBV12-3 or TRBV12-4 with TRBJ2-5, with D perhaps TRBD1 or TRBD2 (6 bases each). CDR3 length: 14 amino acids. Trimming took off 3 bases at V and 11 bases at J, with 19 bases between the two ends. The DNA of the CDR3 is TGTGCCAGCAGTTTTTCTTTTACAGGGACTGAGCAGTACTTC. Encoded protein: CASSFSFTGTEQYF.

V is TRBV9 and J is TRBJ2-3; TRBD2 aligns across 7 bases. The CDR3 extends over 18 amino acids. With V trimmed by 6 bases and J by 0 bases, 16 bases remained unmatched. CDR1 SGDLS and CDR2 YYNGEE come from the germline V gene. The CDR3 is CASNPDGEGQKSTDTQYF. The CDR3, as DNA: TGTGCCAGCAACCCCGACGGGGAGGGCCAGAAAAGCACAGATACGCAGTATTTT.

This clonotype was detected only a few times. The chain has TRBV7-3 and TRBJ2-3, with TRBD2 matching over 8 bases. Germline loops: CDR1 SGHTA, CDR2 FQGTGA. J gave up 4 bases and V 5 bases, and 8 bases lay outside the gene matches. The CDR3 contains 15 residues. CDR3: CASSTGTSSADTQYF. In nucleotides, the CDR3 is TGTGCCAGCAGCACCGGGACTAGTTCAGCAGATACGCAGTATTTT.

CDR3 DNA: TGTGCCAGCAGTTTCCTTCGTGACCCTCCTCCCACCTACGAGCAGTACTTC. Protein: CASSFLRDPPPTYEQYF. The rearrangement joins TRBV28 to TRBJ2-7; D remains ambiguous. The CDR3 spans 17 residues. Trimming cost V 3 bases and J 2 bases, with 20 bases left between them. Germline V gives CDR1 MDHEN, CDR2 SYDVKM.

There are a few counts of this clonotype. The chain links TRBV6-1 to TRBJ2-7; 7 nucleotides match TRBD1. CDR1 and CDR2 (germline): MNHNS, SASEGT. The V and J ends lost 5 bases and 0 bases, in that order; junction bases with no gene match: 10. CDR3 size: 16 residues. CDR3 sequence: CASSRTGTVDSYEQYF. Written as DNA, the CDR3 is TGTGCCAGCAGTCGCACAGGGACAGTAGACTCCTACGAGCAGTACTTC.

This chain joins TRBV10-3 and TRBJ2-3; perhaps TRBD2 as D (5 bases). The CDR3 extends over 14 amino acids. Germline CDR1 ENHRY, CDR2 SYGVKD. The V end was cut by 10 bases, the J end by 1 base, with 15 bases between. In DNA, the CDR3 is TGTGCCACTATGGGGAGTTGGGGCACAGATACGCAGTATTTT. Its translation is CATMGSWGTDTQYF.

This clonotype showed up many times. The CDR3 here is CASSVGTSGTYEQFF. The DNA for the CDR3 is TGCGCCAGCAGCGTGGGGACTAGCGGGACCTATGAGCAGTTCTTC. The gene calls are TRBV5-1 and TRBJ2-1, with TRBD2 identical over 13 bases. Germline V gene data show CDR1 as SGHRS and CDR2 as YFSETQ. With V trimmed by 4 bases and J by 8 bases, 6 bases remained unmatched. This CDR3 region has 15 residues.

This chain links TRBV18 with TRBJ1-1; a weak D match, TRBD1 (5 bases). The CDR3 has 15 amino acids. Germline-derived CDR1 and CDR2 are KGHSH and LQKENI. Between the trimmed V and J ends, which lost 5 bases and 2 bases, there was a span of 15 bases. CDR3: CASSENRKANTEAFF. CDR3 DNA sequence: TGTGCCAGCTCAGAGAACAGGAAAGCTAACACTGAAGCTTTCTTT.

As DNA, the CDR3 is TGCGCCAGCAGACACACCGCCACGTTGAGCTCCTACGAGCAGTACTTC. Protein: CASRHTATLSSYEQYF. This sequence joins TRBV5-1 and TRBJ2-7, with unresolved D. V was trimmed by 5 bases and J by 0 bases, leaving 18 bases between them. From germline, CDR1 is SGHRS and CDR2 YFSETQ. CDR3 length equals 16 residues.

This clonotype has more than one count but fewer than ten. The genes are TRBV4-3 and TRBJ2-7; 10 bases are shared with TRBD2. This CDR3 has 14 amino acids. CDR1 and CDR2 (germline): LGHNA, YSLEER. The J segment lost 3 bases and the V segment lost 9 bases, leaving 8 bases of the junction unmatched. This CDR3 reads CASPRASGGYEQYF. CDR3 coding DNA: TGCGCCAGTCCAAGGGCTAGCGGGGGCTACGAGCAGTACTTC.

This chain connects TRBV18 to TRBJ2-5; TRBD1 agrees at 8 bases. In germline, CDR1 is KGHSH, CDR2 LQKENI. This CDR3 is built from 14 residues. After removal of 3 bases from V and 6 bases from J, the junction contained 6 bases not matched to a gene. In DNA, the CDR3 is TGTGCCAGCTCACCCGGACAGGGAGGAAAGACCCAGTACTTC. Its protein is CASSPGQGGKTQYF.

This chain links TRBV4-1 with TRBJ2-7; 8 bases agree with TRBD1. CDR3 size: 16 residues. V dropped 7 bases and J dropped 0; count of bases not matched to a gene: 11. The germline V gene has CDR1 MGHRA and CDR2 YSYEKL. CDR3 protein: CASNHPGQGISYEQYF. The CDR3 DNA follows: TGCGCCAGCAACCACCCAGGACAGGGTATCTCCTACGAGCAGTACTTC.

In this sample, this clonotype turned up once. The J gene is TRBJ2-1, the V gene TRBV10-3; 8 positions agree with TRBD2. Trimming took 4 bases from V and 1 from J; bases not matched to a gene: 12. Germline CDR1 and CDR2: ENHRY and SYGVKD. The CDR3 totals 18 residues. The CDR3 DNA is TGTGCCATCAGTGCAATCCGGACTAGCAGGATTTCCTACAATGAGCAGTTCTTC. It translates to CAISAIRTSRISYNEQFF.

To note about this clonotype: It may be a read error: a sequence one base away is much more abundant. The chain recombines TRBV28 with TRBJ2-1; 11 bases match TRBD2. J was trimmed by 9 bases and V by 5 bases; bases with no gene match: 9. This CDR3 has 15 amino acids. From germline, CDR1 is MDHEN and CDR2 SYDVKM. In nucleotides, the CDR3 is TGTGCCAGCAGTCCGGTAGCGGGAGGGCGGACTGAGCAGTTCTTC. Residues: CASSPVAGGRTEQFF.

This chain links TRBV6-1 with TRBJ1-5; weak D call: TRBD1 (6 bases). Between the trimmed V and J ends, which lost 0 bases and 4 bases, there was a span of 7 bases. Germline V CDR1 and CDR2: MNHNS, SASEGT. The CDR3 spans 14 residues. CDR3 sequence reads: CASSEAQGNQPQHF. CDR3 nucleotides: TGTGCCAGCAGTGAAGCGCAGGGGAATCAGCCCCAGCATTTT.

The DNA of the CDR3 is TGTGCCAGCAGTGAAAGTGGTTTTAGCGGGAGGTTAAACGAGCAGTACTTC. Amino acid sequence: CASSESGFSGRLNEQYF. The chain joins TRBV6-1 to TRBJ2-5; 10 bases line up with TRBD2. TRBJ2-7 explains the end of the DNA better; the J call may be wrong. The CDR3 consists of 17 residues. Germline V lookup: CDR1 MNHNS, CDR2 SASEGT.

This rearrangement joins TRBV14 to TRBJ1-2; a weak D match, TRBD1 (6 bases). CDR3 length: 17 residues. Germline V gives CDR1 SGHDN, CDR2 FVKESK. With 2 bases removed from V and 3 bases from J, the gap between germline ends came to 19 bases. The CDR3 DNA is TGTGCCAGCAGCCAAATCGCTCCCTTGGACAGAGACTATGGCTACACCTTC. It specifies CASSQIAPLDRDYGYTF.

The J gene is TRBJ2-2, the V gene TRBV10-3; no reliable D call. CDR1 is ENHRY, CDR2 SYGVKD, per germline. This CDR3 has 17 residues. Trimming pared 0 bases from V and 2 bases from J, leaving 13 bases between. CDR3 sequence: CAISESSRTINTGELFF. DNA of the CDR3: TGTGCCATCAGTGAGTCGAGCAGGACGATAAACACCGGGGAGCTGTTTTTT.

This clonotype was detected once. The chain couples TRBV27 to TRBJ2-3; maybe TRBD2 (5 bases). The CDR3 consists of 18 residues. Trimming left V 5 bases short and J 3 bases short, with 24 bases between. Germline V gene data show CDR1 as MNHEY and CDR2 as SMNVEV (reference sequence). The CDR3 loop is CASSPYLGSLIGTDTQYF. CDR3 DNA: TGTGCCAGCAGTCCGTATCTTGGGAGTTTGATTGGGACAGATACGCAGTATTTT.

The CDR3 DNA follows: TGTGCCAGCAGTGAACTGAGAGGGGACACCGGGGAGCTGTTTTTT. Translation: CASSELRGDTGELFF. The chain joins TRBV25-1 to TRBJ2-2; the D gene could be TRBD1 or TRBD2 (5 bases each). CDR1 is MGHDK, CDR2 SYGVNS, per germline. The CDR3 extends over 15 amino acids. V was cut by 2 bases and J by 3 bases, with 10 bases left in between. Supplemented by reference TRBV25-1 and TRBJ2-2, the full variable domain reads EADIYQTPRYLVIGTGKKITLECSQTMGHDKMYWYQQDPGMELHLIHYSYGVNSTEKGDLSSESTVSRIRTEHFPLTLESARPSHTSQYLCASSELRGDTGELFFGEGSRLTVL.

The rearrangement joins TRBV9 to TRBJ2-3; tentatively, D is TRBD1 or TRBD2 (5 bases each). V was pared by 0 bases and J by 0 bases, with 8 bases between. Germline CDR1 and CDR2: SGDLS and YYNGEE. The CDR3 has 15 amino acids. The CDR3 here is CASSVEGDSTDTQYF. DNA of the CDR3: TGTGCCAGCAGCGTAGAAGGGGACAGCACAGATACGCAGTATTTT.